The 17 T cell receptor beta chains given below trace back to one sample, sequenced in a study of cytomegalovirus exposure and HLA in healthy donors. Primers included in the PCR were 60 Vbeta and 13 Jbeta primers. Profiled with immunoSEQ multiplex PCR; TCRdb holds only in-frame clones, not every one. The sample lists 85,000 to 130,000 clones, 60% to 80% occurring once. What was sequenced was PBMCs. Source of these receptors: a boy younger than 18 in good health and CMV-seronegative.

The chain recombines TRBV6-6 with TRBJ2-7, with 8 nucleotides matching TRBD2. V trimming: 4 bases; J trimming: 0 bases; junction bases outside the gene matches: 5. Germline V gives CDR1 MNHNY, CDR2 SVGAGI (reference sequence). This CDR3 region has 15 residues. CDR3 sequence reads: CASSSVAGSSYEQYF. The CDR3, as DNA: TGTGCCAGCAGTTCGGTAGCGGGAAGCTCCTACGAGCAGTACTTC.

The rearrangement joins TRBV2 to TRBJ1-1; no clear D. Germline CDR1 SNHLY, CDR2 FYNNEI. The CDR3 length is 12 residues. Trimming shortened V by 5 bases and J by 1 base, and 5 bases separated the two germline ends. CDR3: CASSLGNTEAFF. CDR3 DNA sequence: TGTGCCAGCAGTCTAGGGAACACTGAAGCTTTCTTT.

Concerning this clone: The junction differs from germline at one of its ends, possibly a read error. The rearrangement links TRBV9 to TRBJ1-1, with D possibly TRBD1 on 6 matching bases. Germline loops: CDR1 SGDLS, CDR2 YYNGEE. The CDR3 runs 15 residues. CDR3 bases: TGTGTCAGCAGCGTAGGGGGGGGGACGAACACTGAAGCTTTCTTT. Its protein is CVSSVGGGTNTEAFF.

V and J are TRBV6-6 and TRBJ2-5; D is uncertain. Trimming removed 0 bases from V and 0 bases from J, with 11 bases in between. The germline V gene encodes CDR1 MNHNY and CDR2 SVGAGI (reference sequence). CDR3 length: 16 residues. The CDR3 region is CASSYSRLSYQETQYF. The DNA of the CDR3 is TGTGCCAGCAGTTACTCGAGACTCTCGTACCAAGAGACCCAGTACTTC.

The rearrangement joins TRBV5-1 to TRBJ1-3; no clear D gene. With 6 bases removed from V and 0 bases from J, the gap between germline ends came to 7 bases. Germline V gives CDR1 SGHRS, CDR2 YFSETQ. This CDR3 region has 13 residues. In DNA, the CDR3 is TGCGCCAGCAAGAGTAGCTCTGGAAACACCATATATTTT. Residues: CASKSSSGNTIYF.

This clone was counted once. This chain links TRBV28 with TRBJ2-7; a possible D gene is TRBD2 (6 bases). CDR1 MDHEN and CDR2 SYDVKM come from the germline V gene. V gave up 10 bases and J gave up 0 bases, with 16 bases separating them. The CDR3 length is 14 residues. CDR3 nucleotide sequence: TGTGCCACCCACGGGCGGGGATACTCCTACGAGCAGTACTTC. Its protein product is CATHGRGYSYEQYF.

This clone has only a few counts. The chain employs TRBV5-1 and TRBJ2-7; a possible D gene is TRBD2 (5 bases). With 4 bases removed from V and 7 bases from J, the gap between germline ends came to 21 bases. This CDR3 contains 15 residues. Per germline, CDR1 SGHRS and CDR2 YFSETQ. For the CDR3, the DNA is TGCGCCAGCAGCCCCGGGGTTCGGTCACCTGGGGAGCAGTACTTC. This encodes CASSPGVRSPGEQYF.

The V gene is TRBV9, the J gene TRBJ1-1; 7 nucleotides line up with TRBD1. The germline V gene encodes CDR1 SGDLS and CDR2 YYNGEE. The CDR3 runs to 15 residues. V gave up 0 bases and J gave up 5 bases; unmatched junction bases: 7. The CDR3 DNA follows: TGTGCCAGCAGCGTAGGGTCTCAGGGGGAAACTGAAGCTTTCTTT. Protein: CASSVGSQGETEAFF.

The V call is TRBV10-3, the J call TRBJ2-2, with D unclear. This CDR3 comprises 11 residues. The V end was cut by 7 bases, the J end by 6 bases, with 6 bases between. Germline lookup yields CDR1 ENHRY and CDR2 SYGVKD. The CDR3 region has the DNA TGTGCCATCACCTTAGCCGGGGAGCTGTTTTTT. Translating it yields CAITLAGELFF.

The V gene is TRBV2, the J gene TRBJ1-2; 10 positions match TRBD1. The CDR3 contains 14 residues. The ends lost 6 bases at V and 7 bases at J; junction bases unmatched: 8. Germline V gives CDR1 SNHLY, CDR2 FYNNEI. In DNA, the CDR3 is TGTGCCAGCAGGGCGACAGGGGGCACTCTTGGCTACACCTTC. Translating it yields CASRATGGTLGYTF.

In this sample, this clone turned up once. The chain uses TRBV6-5 and TRBJ2-2; 12 positions match TRBD1. This CDR3 has 15 amino acids. J was trimmed by 6 bases and V by 6 bases; bases with no gene match: 5. Germline V gives CDR1 MNHEY, CDR2 SVGAGI. CDR3 sequence: CASRAGTGGAGELFF. Written as DNA, the CDR3 is TGTGCCAGCAGGGCCGGGACAGGGGGCGCCGGGGAGCTGTTTTTT.

This chain links TRBV18 with TRBJ2-2, with TRBD2 matching 11 bases. Germline loops: CDR1 KGHSH, CDR2 LQKENI. The CDR3 is made up of 16 amino acids. J was trimmed by 8 bases and V by 3 bases; bases with no gene match: 8. CDR3 nucleotides: TGTGCCAGCTCACCCCGACTAGCGGGAATTTGGGGGGAGCTGTTTTTT. Its protein is CASSPRLAGIWGELFF. Together with reference TRBV18 and TRBJ2-2, the CDR3 gives the full variable domain: NAGVMQNPRHLVRRRGQEARLRCSPMKGHSHVYWYRQLPEEGLKFMVYLQKENIIDESGMPKERFSAEFPKEGPSILRIQQVVRGDSAAYFCASSPRLAGIWGELFFGEGSRLTVL.

In this sample, this clone turned up a few times. The chain recombines TRBV25-1 with TRBJ1-1, with TRBD1 identical over 7 bases. Germline CDR1 is MGHDK and CDR2 is SYGVNS. CDR3 size: 16 residues. Trimming at V came to 1 base and at J to 2 bases, leaving 7 bases not matched to a gene. The CDR3 protein is CASSESKGQLNTEAFF. The CDR3 bases are TGTGCCAGCAGTGAATCTAAGGGACAGCTTAACACTGAAGCTTTCTTT.

The gene calls are TRBV2 and TRBJ2-7, with D possibly TRBD1 on 6 matching bases. Per germline, CDR1 SNHLY and CDR2 FYNNEI. This CDR3 is built from 14 residues. V lost 5 bases and J 3 bases, leaving 14 bases between the germline ends. CDR3 coding DNA: TGTGCCAGCAGTCGATGGGGACAAAACTACGAGCAGTACTTC. Translating it yields CASSRWGQNYEQYF.

The chain uses TRBV7-9 and TRBJ1-1, with a possible D match to TRBD1 (6 bases). The CDR3 sequence is 15 residues long. Germline CDR1 is SEHNR and CDR2 is FQNEAQ (reference sequence). V lost 5 bases and J 6 bases, leaving 19 bases between the germline ends. The CDR3 DNA sequence: TGTGCCAGCAGCGCCCCCACAGGGTTGGTGGCTGAAGCTTTCTTT. Its protein product is CASSAPTGLVAEAFF.

This clone came up a few times. The chain has TRBV5-1 and TRBJ1-4; TRBD1 is a possible D gene (5 bases). Looked up from germline, CDR1 is SGHRS and CDR2 is YFSETQ. The ends were cut back, 1 base at V and 5 bases at J, with 15 bases in the middle. The CDR3 is 16 residues long. CDR3 in DNA: TGCGCCAGCAGCTTGTTGGAGGGGCAGGGAAATGAAAAACTGTTTTTT. This encodes CASSLLEGQGNEKLFF.

The CDR3: CASNRAGGGAQETQYF. In nucleotides, the CDR3 is TGCGCCAGCAATCGGGCTGGCGGGGGAGCACAAGAGACCCAGTACTTC. The chain links TRBV5-1 to TRBJ2-5; 7 nucleotides match TRBD2. Germline CDR1 reads SGHRS; CDR2 reads YFSETQ. The CDR3 extends over 16 amino acids. The V segment lost 6 bases and the J segment 2 bases; nucleotides outside the gene matches: 13.